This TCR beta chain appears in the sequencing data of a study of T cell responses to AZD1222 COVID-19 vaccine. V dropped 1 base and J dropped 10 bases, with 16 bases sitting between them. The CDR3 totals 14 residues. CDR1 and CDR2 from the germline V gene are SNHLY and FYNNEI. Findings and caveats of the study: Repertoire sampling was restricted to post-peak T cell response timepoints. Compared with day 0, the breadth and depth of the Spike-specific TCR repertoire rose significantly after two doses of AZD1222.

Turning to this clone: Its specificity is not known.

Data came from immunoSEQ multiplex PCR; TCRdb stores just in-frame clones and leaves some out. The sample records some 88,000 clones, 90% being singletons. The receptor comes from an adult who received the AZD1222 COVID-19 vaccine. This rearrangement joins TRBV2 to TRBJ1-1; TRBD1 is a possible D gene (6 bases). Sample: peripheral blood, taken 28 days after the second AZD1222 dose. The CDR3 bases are TGTGCCAGCAGTGAAGACAGGGTAGGGAGAAGAGCTTTCTTT. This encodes CASSEDRVGRRAFF.